This T cell receptor (beta chain) stems from a study of shared clonotypes between healthy human individuals. Whole-study results and caveats: Clonotype sharing levels among donors were expected to vary with sequencing depth.

Note on this clone: Its antigen remains unknown.

The CD4+ fraction was divided into a CD45RA+ naive subset and a CD45RA-negative memory subset. Germline CDR1 SGHAT, CDR2 FQNNGV. The CDR3 length is 15 residues. With 4 bases clipped from V and 1 base from J, the junction kept 6 bases outside the gene matches. Data came from immunoSEQ multiplex PCR; TCRdb stores just in-frame clones and leaves some out. The sample consists of about a million clones, more than 75% of them appearing once. This sequence was found in a young man in good health. V and J are TRBV11-2 and TRBJ1-1; TRBD1 matches 7 bases. The sequenced material came from memory CD4+ T cells sorted from blood. Sample subset: CD45RA-negative fraction. The CDR3 coding sequence is TGTGCCAGCAGCTCAACCGGGACAGCGAACACTGAAGCTTTCTTT. The encoded protein is CASSSTGTANTEAFF.